This T cell receptor (beta chain) was found in a study of T cells in Graves' hyperthyroidism and ophthalmopathy. RNA transcripts were the template for amplifying TCR beta CDR3 regions. The HTBI set primed first-round TCR CDR3 RT-PCR. In TCRdb, the multiplex PCR reads were re-called with MiXCR into one record per CDR3 protein. The sample contains around 420,000 distinct CDR3 sequences, approximately 14% of which appear only once. This clonotype was seen many times. This CDR3 region has 14 residues. J gave up 4 bases and V 5 bases, and 4 bases lay outside the gene matches. Germline V lookup: CDR1 SGHAT, CDR2 FQDESV (reference sequence).

The V call is TRBV11-1, the J call TRBJ2-3, with 9 bases aligning to TRBD1. Sequenced: blood. This receptor was identified in a woman aged 18-29 years with Graves' hyperthyroidism. CDR3: CASSQDRGSDTQYF. Written as DNA, the CDR3 is TGTGCCAGCAGCCAGGACAGGGGATCAGATACGCAGTATTTT.